This is a list of T cell receptor beta chains from one sample in a study of blood T cells in healthy people across ages. TCRdb analysed the 5' RACE reads with MiXCR anew, one entry per CDR3 protein. The sample lists 2 million or so distinct CDR3 sequences, roughly 49% occurring once. Sequencing was carried out using blood. The receptor source for this set is a woman between 40 and 50 years old in good health. The conserved cysteine and the conserved F or W are not part of the CDR3 here. The D gene is left open where the match is weak.

d_gene	v_gene	j_gene	CDR3aa
TRBD1	TRBV6-1	TRBJ1-2	ASSGTGADGYT
TRBD1	TRBV20-1	TRBJ1-5	SARSPGQGSVIKNQPQH
.	TRBV14	.	ASSQGDPYNEQY
.	TRBV5-1	TRBJ2-3	ASRWTTLTTDTQY
.	TRBV24-1	TRBJ2-5	ATSDSGSPQETQY
TRBD1	TRBV12-3/TRBV12-4	TRBJ1-4	ASNRQGTPNEKLF
.	TRBV3-1	TRBJ2-5	ASSQDRRSTEETQY
.	TRBV28	TRBJ2-7	ASSQSSWSYEQY
.	TRBV2	TRBJ2-5	ASGKDSKETQY
.	TRBV10-3	TRBJ2-3	AIRRDNHLTDTQY
TRBD2	TRBV4-1	TRBJ2-1	ACSQVGVAGGSSYNEQF
.	TRBV4-3	.	ASSQSTPYSYEQY
TRBD2	TRBV20-1	TRBJ2-1	SASIVSGGAGEQF
.	TRBV20-1	TRBJ1-2	SASDGSYGYT
TRBD2	TRBV9	TRBJ2-1	ASSAGLGLAGGQEDEQF
TRBD2	TRBV9	TRBJ2-1	ASSVGGGPVYNEQF
.	TRBV24-1	TRBJ2-3	ATSDRGGYDTDTQY
.	TRBV28	TRBJ2-7	ASSLVLTGEQY
.	TRBV20-1	TRBJ2-6	SATLRVPRANVLT
.	TRBV20-1	TRBJ2-7	SACQGGAYERY
.	TRBV28	TRBJ2-5	ASRTRGGGLGETQY
TRBD2	TRBV20-1	TRBJ2-1	SAREGLRTSGEVF
.	TRBV10-3	TRBJ2-1	AISDPTTGRVEQF
.	TRBV27	TRBJ2-1	ASSLLAGTLADEQF
.	TRBV5-5	TRBJ2-1	ASSLERQVASYNEQF
TRBD2	TRBV7-2	TRBJ2-3	ASSFQRGTQY
TRBD1	TRBV11-2	TRBJ2-3	ASSSQDRSLTDTQY
.	TRBV6-5	TRBJ2-7	ASSDPRQAYEQY
.	TRBV20-1	TRBJ2-7	SARTAGRYEQY
.	TRBV12-3/TRBV12-4	TRBJ2-1	ASRGASGNPAGRETYNEQF
.	TRBV4-3	TRBJ2-5	ASSQDRRAMMAQY
.	TRBV12-3/TRBV12-4	TRBJ2-3	ASSFGPGTQY
.	TRBV12-3/TRBV12-4	TRBJ2-1	ARSLGNSQF
.	TRBV29-1	TRBJ1-2	SVPGLIYGYT
.	TRBV4-1	TRBJ2-5	ASSRDIGGETQY
TRBD1	TRBV27	TRBJ2-5	ASRSGTGPETQY
TRBD1	TRBV4-1	TRBJ2-4	ASSQESTGGISLAKNIQY
.	TRBV29-1	TRBJ2-5	SAEGNQETQY
TRBD2	TRBV11-1	TRBJ2-1	ASRFSGGASSNEQF
.	TRBV7-2	TRBJ2-1	ASSFLTSLSSYNEQF
.	TRBV6-2/TRBV6-3	TRBJ2-7	ASSYYPAENRYEQY
TRBD1	TRBV20-1	TRBJ1-5	SAGDRGLYQPQH